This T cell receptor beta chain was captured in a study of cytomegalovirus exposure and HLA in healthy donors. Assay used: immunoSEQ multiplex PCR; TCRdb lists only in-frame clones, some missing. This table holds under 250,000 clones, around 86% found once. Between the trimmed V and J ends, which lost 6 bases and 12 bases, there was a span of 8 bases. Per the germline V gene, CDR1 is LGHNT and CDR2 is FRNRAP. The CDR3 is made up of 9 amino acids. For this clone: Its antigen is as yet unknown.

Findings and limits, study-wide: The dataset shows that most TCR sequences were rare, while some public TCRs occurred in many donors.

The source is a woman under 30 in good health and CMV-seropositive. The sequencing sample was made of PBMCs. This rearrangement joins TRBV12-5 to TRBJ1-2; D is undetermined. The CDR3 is CASGHENTF. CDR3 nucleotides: TGTGCTAGTGGCCATGAGAACACCTTC.